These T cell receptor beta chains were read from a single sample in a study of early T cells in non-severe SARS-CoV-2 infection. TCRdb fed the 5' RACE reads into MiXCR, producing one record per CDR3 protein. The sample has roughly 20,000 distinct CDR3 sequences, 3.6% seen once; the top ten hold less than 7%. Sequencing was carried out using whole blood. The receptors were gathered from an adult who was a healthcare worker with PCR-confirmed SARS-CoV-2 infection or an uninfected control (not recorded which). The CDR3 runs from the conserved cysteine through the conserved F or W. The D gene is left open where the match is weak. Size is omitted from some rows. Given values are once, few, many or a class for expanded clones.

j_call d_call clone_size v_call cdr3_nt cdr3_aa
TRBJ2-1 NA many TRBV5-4 TGTGCCAGCAATAGGTTGGGGTTGTCCCCTGACAATGAGCAGTTCTTC CASNRLGLSPDNEQFF
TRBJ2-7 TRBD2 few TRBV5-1 TGCGCCAGCAGCTCGATAGCGGGCAAGTCCTACGAGCAGTACTTC CASSSIAGKSYEQYF
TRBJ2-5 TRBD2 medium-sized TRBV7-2 TGTGCCAGCAGCTCCTGGACTAGCGGGAGGAGGGAGACCCAGTACTTC CASSSWTSGRRETQYF
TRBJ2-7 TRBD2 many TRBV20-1 TGCAGTGCTAGAGCTCCGACTAGCGGGGTCACCTACGAGCAGTACTTC CSARAPTSGVTYEQYF
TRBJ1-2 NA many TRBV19 TGTGCCAGTAGTTACAGGGTTGCCTATGGCTACACCTTC CASSYRVAYGYTF
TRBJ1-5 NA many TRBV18 TGTGCCAGCTCACAGGGGCCCAATCAGCCCCAGCATTTT CASSQGPNQPQHF
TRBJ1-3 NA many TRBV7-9 TGTGCCAGCAGCTTAGTACCCCGGAACCTAATATATTTT CASSLVPRNLIYF
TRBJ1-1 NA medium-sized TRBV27 TGTGCCAGCAGTCCCTTCAGGGGACTAAACACTGAAGCTTTCTTT CASSPFRGLNTEAFF
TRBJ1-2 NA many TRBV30 TGTGCCTGGAGTGTTAGCAGGGCCTCCTATGGCTACACCTTC CAWSVSRASYGYTF
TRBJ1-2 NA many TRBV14 TGTGCCAGCAGCCGGTCCGCTGATGGCTACACCTTC CASSRSADGYTF
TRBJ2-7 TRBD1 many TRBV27 TGTGCCAGCAGTTTCGTGGGACAGGGGGCTGGAGAGCAGTACTTC CASSFVGQGAGEQYF
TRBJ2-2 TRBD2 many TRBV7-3 TGTGCCAGCAGCTTGGGAGGGGTGCTGAGCGGGGAGCTGTTTTTT CASSLGGVLSGELFF
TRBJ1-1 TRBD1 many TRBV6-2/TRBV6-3 TGTGCCAGCAGTCCTGGGACAGCGAACACTGAAGCTTTCTTT CASSPGTANTEAFF
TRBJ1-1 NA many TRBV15 TGTGCCACCAGCAGAGATTACACACCGAACACTGAAGCTTTCTTT CATSRDYTPNTEAFF
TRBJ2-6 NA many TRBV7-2 TGTGCCAGGACGACCCGGGGTTTCGGGGCCAACGTCCTGACTTTC CARTTRGFGANVLTF
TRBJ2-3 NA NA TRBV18 TGTGCCAGCTCACCACCCTGGAATGAGGGAAGCACAGATACGCAGTATTTT CASSPPWNEGSTDTQYF
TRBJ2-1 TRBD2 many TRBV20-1 TGCAGTGCTAGAGACACCGGGACTAGCGGGTACAATGAGCAGTTCTTC CSARDTGTSGYNEQFF
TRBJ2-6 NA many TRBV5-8 TGTGCCAGCAGGTCCCGTGGGGCCAACGTCCTGACTTTC CASRSRGANVLTF
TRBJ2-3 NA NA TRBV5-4 TGTGCCAGCAGCCAGCCTGCAGATACGCAGTATTTT CASSQPADTQYF
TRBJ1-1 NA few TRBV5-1 TGCGCCAGCAGCTTGGCCGGTGGGAACACTGAAGCTTTCTTT CASSLAGGNTEAFF
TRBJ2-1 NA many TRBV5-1 TGCGCCAGCAGCTTGGACGGGATGCTGCAGTTCTTC CASSLDGMLQFF
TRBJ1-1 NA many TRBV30 TGTGCCTGGAGTACGGCCACTGAAGCTTTCTTT CAWSTATEAFF
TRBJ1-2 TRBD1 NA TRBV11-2 TGTGCCAGCAGCGACGACAGGGCCTTAGATGGCTACACCTTC CASSDDRALDGYTF
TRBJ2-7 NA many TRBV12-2 TGTGCAAGTCGCCCTCTGAGGGCCGGGCCTTACGAGCAGTACTTC CASRPLRAGPYEQYF
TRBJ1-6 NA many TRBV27 TGTGCCAGCGCGGTCCTGGGCTCCTATAATTCACCCCTCCACTTT CASAVLGSYNSPLHF
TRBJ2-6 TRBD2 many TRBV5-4 TGTGCCAGCAGCTTGGCTAGCGGGAGCTCTGGGGCCAACGTCCTGACTTTC CASSLASGSSGANVLTF
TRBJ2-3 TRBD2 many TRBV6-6 TGTGCCAGCAGTTTTCGAGCGGGGGGGGGCACAGATACGCAGTATTTT CASSFRAGGGTDTQYF
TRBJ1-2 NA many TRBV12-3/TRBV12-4 TGTGCCAGCAGTTCCGGTGTCTATGGCTACACCTTC CASSSGVYGYTF
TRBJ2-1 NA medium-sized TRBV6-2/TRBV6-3 TGTGCCAGCACCCCGACAGGGAGGGGCAATGAGCAGTTCTTC CASTPTGRGNEQFF
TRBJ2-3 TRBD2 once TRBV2 TGTGCCAGCAGTGAGGGCGGGAGTACGCAGTATTTT CASSEGGSTQYF
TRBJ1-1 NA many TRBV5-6 TGTGCCAGCAGCTTGGACCCCCTGGTGGCTGAAGCTTTCTTT CASSLDPLVAEAFF